The clone carrying this T cell receptor beta chain was recorded many times. The study left out patients who had uncontrolled infection, other autoimmune disease, pregnancy or lactation. This entry belongs to a study of T cells in Graves' hyperthyroidism and ophthalmopathy. Between the trimmed V and J ends, which lost 4 bases and 0 bases, there was a span of 17 bases. Germline V gives CDR1 SGHDT, CDR2 YYEEEE. CDR3 size: 17 residues. Template material for amplifying TCR beta CDR3 regions consisted of RNA transcripts. The HTBI primer set was used in a first-round RT-PCR of the TCR CDR3. TCRdb re-called the multiplex PCR reads through MiXCR, storing one row per CDR3 protein. The top ten hold under 20% of the sample, which has 550,000 to 700,000 distinct CDR3 sequences, about 43% seen once.

Input material: peripheral blood or thyroid tissue (not recorded which). This sequence was found in an adult woman with Graves' disease, either hyperthyroidism or ophthalmopathy (not recorded which). V and J are TRBV5-6 and TRBJ1-3; D not resolved. CDR3 DNA: TGTGCCAGCAGCAGAACGTCCGGGCCCTACTCTGGAAACACCATATATTTT. Encoded protein: CASSRTSGPYSGNTIYF.